The subject of this entry is one T cell receptor (beta chain). Its target is unknown. This record comes from a study of T cell responses to AZD1222 COVID-19 vaccine. TCRdb's copy holds only in-frame clones and misses some; the assay was immunoSEQ multiplex PCR. The top ten clones hold 6.5% to 8% of a sample with over 85,000 clones, around nine tenths of them seen once. Study results and limitations: Vaccine-associated CD4 TCRs spanned spike, dominant at 160-218 and 743-854. The breadth and depth of Spike-specific TCRs increased once two AZD1222 doses had been given.

There are 15 residues in the CDR3. Germline V gene lookup returns CDR1 LGHNA and CDR2 YNFKEQ. Trimming cost V 0 bases and J 5 bases, with 10 bases left between them. Source: peripheral blood, taken on day 0 of AZD1222 vaccination. The chain joins TRBV4-2 to TRBJ1-4, with D perhaps matching TRBD1 (5 bases). This receptor was obtained from an adult in good health. CDR3 protein: CASSQDDRRNEKLFF. The CDR3 nucleotides are TGTGCCAGCAGCCAAGACGACAGACGAAATGAAAAACTGTTTTTT.